This T cell receptor beta chain was captured by sequencing in a study of monozygotic twins with inflammatory bowel disease. Overall study findings and caveats: TCRbeta diversity (inverse Simpson) was lower in IBD patients than in healthy co-twins. IBD patients, compared with healthy twins, shared fewer clonotypes with others (especially with disease activity).

The CDR3 length is 14 residues. Germline CDR1 and CDR2: SGHTA and FQGTGA. Around 4,000 ng of total RNA went into each TCR library. Two nested PCRs, run for roughly 16 and 10 cycles, were applied to TCRalpha and TCRbeta cDNA. TCRdb reanalyzed the 5' RACE reads and collapses them to one entry per CDR3 protein, without DNA. The sample holds fewer than 450,000 distinct CDR3 sequences. To note about this clonotype: The antigen is not known.

The chain carries TRBV7-3 and TRBJ2-3. The sample comprised blood. This clonotype was obtained from a human donor with ulcerative colitis or Crohn's disease, or a healthy co-twin of an affected twin (not recorded which). The CDR3 spells CASSSQESTDTQYF. Combining the CDR3 with reference TRBV7-3 and TRBJ2-3 gives the whole variable domain GAGVSQTPSNKVTEKGKYVELRCDPISGHTALYWYRQSLGQGPEFLIYFQGTGAADDSGLPNDRFFAVRPEGSVSTLKIQRTERGDSAVYLCASSSQESTDTQYFGPGTRLTVL.